This T cell receptor (beta chain) was captured by sequencing in a study of cytomegalovirus exposure and HLA in healthy donors. Overall study context: Researchers previously reported finding 117 million unique TCR beta sequences from 150 million to 200 million T cells.

Germline V gene sequence: CDR1 LNHDA, CDR2 SQIVND (reference sequence). Trimming at V came to 3 bases and at J to 3 bases, leaving 7 bases not matched to a gene. The CDR3 is 17 residues long. As for this clone: What it binds is not known.

General study results and limits: Later analysis demonstrated an association between a missense DCLRE1C variant and TCR beta V- and J-gene trimming. A previous analysis found most TCR beta V segments productive roughly 87% or roughly 30% of the time.

The PCR had 60 Vbeta and 13 Jbeta primers. TCRdb keeps only in-frame clones here, not all; method: immunoSEQ multiplex PCR. The data contain approximately 170,000 clones, around 77% of them singletons. Nominally healthy donors provided the samples, though records likely missed some immune exposures. The chain employs TRBV19 and TRBJ2-3; 12 bases agree with TRBD2. The sequence was obtained from a woman younger than 45 in good health and CMV-seropositive. The sample comprised PBMCs. The CDR3 sequence is CASSMQTSGSGTDTQYF. Here the CDR3 DNA reads TGTGCCAGTAGTATGCAGACTAGCGGGAGTGGGACAGATACGCAGTATTTT.